This note documents a single TCR beta chain sequence. The antigen is not known. The data are from a study of beta chain features in type 1 diabetes. Regarding the study as a whole: Reduced insertions and increased deletions marked VDJ junctions in type 1 diabetes patients. Shortening that was moderate but significant affected the TCRB CDR3s of Type 1 diabetes patients in all four CD4+ subsets.

The CDR3 length is 14 residues. J was trimmed by 9 bases and V by 4 bases; bases with no gene match: 5. The germline CDR1 and CDR2 sequences are SGHRS and YFSETQ. Isolated RNA was reverse transcribed in full, so expressed TCRB transcripts were sequenced. Mean read depth for naive, central memory and regulatory T cell samples was 3.5 million to 4.5 million reads. Libraries were prepared by immunoSEQ multiplex PCR; TCRdb keeps only in-frame clonotypes and omits some of them. The sample records 200,000 to 250,000 clones, about a tenth being singletons. The sample taken for sequencing was central memory CD4+ T cells from blood. The source is a young man in good health. The V gene is TRBV5-1, the J gene TRBJ2-1; 12 positions match TRBD2. CDR3 in amino acids: CASSQTSGSLEQFF. CDR3 DNA: TGCGCCAGCAGCCAGACTAGCGGGAGTCTTGAGCAGTTCTTC.